Below, 21 T cell receptor beta chains from the same sample are listed, as sequenced in a study of T cells expressing NK-cell markers. Each CDR3 protein gets one entry in TCRdb, which reprocessed the 5' RACE reads and gives no DNA. This table holds about 540,000 distinct CDR3 sequences. The sequenced sample was blood T cells: a sorted CD56 or NKG2C T cell subset, CD4+ or CD8+ T cells, or bulk PBMC T cells (not recorded which). These receptor sequences come from a man between 18 and 35 years old in good health.

The J gene is TRBJ1-6, the V gene TRBV4-2; TCRdb's assignment of TRBD1 cannot be checked, as there is no DNA. Per the germline V gene, CDR1 is LGHNA and CDR2 is YNFKEQ. The CDR3 runs 15 residues. This CDR3 is CASSQDRTGHSPLHF.

This chain links TRBV3-1 with TRBJ1-2; the TCRdb call, TRBD1, lacks DNA for checking. Germline V CDR1 and CDR2: LGHDT, YNNKEL (reference sequence). The CDR3 spans 16 residues. The CDR3 here is CASSQDGQGRSYGYTF.

The CDR3: CATSDFGQSGNEQFF. The genes are TRBV24-1 and TRBJ2-1; there is no DNA to check the TCRdb D call of TRBD1. This CDR3 comprises 15 residues. Germline CDR1 is KGHDR and CDR2 is SFDVKD.

V is TRBV18 and J is TRBJ1-2; checking the TCRdb D call of TRBD1 is not possible without DNA. Germline CDR1 KGHSH, CDR2 LQKENI. This CDR3 has 15 residues. This chain's CDR3 is CASSRDAGVLYGYTF. The full variable domain, its missing parts supplied by reference TRBV18 and TRBJ1-2, is NAGVMQNPRHLVRRRGQEARLRCSPMKGHSHVYWYRQLPEEGLKFMVYLQKENIIDESGMPKERFSAEFPKEGPSILRIQQVVRGDSAAYFCASSRDAGVLYGYTFGSGTRLTVV.

This sequence joins TRBV24-1 and TRBJ2-1; absent DNA, TCRdb's TRBD2 call cannot be checked. The CDR3 covers 15 residues. Per the germline V gene, CDR1 is KGHDR and CDR2 is SFDVKD. The chain's CDR3 is CATSASVGADNEQFF.

The rearrangement uses TRBV9 and TRBJ2-5; without DNA, the TCRdb call of TRBD2 cannot be checked. CDR3 size: 16 residues. Per the germline V gene, CDR1 is SGDLS and CDR2 is YYNGEE. This CDR3 reads CASSAPLGGTVETQYF.

V usage is TRBV5-1 and J usage is TRBJ2-2. The CDR3 is made up of 16 amino acids. Germline V gene lookup returns CDR1 SGHRS and CDR2 YFSETQ. The CDR3 sequence is CASSLVGGTGTGELFF.

The rearrangement joins TRBV5-1 to TRBJ1-2; no DNA is available, so the TRBD1 call from TCRdb remains unchecked. The CDR3 contains 14 residues. CDR1 is SGHRS, CDR2 YFSETQ, per germline. This chain's CDR3 is CASSAPGQNYGYTF.

The rearrangement joins TRBV11-1 to TRBJ2-3; TCRdb's D call, TRBD2, is unchecked because there is no DNA. The CDR3 has 21 residues. In germline, CDR1 is SGHAT, CDR2 FQDESV (reference sequence). CDR3 sequence: CASSLGLTSGRIVRVTDTQYF. The complete variable domain, with remaining parts taken from reference TRBV11-1 and TRBJ2-3, reads EAEVAQSPRYKITEKSQAVAFWCDPISGHATLYWYRQILGQGPELLVQFQDESVVDDSQLPKDRFSAERLKGVDSTLKIQPAELGDSAMYLCASSLGLTSGRIVRVTDTQYFGPGTRLTVL.

V and J are TRBV20-1 and TRBJ1-6. The CDR3 consists of 12 residues. The germline V gene has CDR1 DFQATT and CDR2 SNEGSKA (reference sequence). CDR3: CSARSDRPPLHF.

The CDR3 is CASNQGGAGENTGELFF. The chain joins TRBV12-3 or TRBV12-4 to TRBJ2-2; as DNA is missing, the TRBD1 call by TCRdb cannot be tested. The CDR3 spans 17 residues.

The chain is built from TRBV29-1 and TRBJ2-7; TCRdb lists TRBD2, though no DNA is available to test this call. The germline gives CDR1 SQVTM, CDR2 ANQGSEA. This CDR3 spans 14 amino acids. The CDR3 protein is CSVRLAGGTYEQYF.

The chain has TRBV30 and TRBJ2-3. The CDR3 consists of 12 residues. Germline loops: CDR1 GTSNPN, CDR2 SVGIG (reference sequence). Here the CDR3 reads CAWSREADTQYF.

V is TRBV5-4 and J is TRBJ1-1. CDR3 length: 15 amino acids. Germline V lookup: CDR1 SGHNT, CDR2 YYREEE (reference sequence). CDR3 in amino acids: CASSGTGLGDTEAFF.

The V gene is TRBV5-1, the J gene TRBJ1-5; as DNA is missing, the TRBD1 call by TCRdb cannot be tested. Germline lookup yields CDR1 SGHRS and CDR2 YFSETQ. The CDR3 is made up of 16 amino acids. The CDR3 here is CASSLGPAGTNQPQHF.

The chain combines TRBV28 with TRBJ2-4. The germline V gene has CDR1 MDHEN and CDR2 SYDVKM. This CDR3 spans 16 amino acids. The CDR3 is CASSFRSLLAKNIQYF.

This sequence joins TRBV5-1 and TRBJ2-7; TCRdb names TRBD1, which stays unverified in the absence of DNA. The CDR3 runs to 13 residues. Germline loops: CDR1 SGHRS, CDR2 YFSETQ. The CDR3 region is CASSLPRGTEQYF.

This CDR3 reads CSARGRVSGTEAFF. V usage is TRBV20-1 and J usage is TRBJ1-1. Germline V CDR1 and CDR2: DFQATT, SNEGSKA (reference sequence). The length of the CDR3 is 14 residues.

This chain uses TRBV29-1 with TRBJ2-1; the D gene TCRdb calls, TRBD2, cannot be checked with no DNA. Per germline, CDR1 SQVTM and CDR2 ANQGSEA. There are 13 residues in the CDR3. CDR3 sequence reads: CSVSLSGYNEQFF.

This chain joins TRBV29-1 and TRBJ2-1; TCRdb's assignment of TRBD2 cannot be checked, as there is no DNA. CDR1 is SQVTM and CDR2 is ANQGSEA in the germline V gene. CDR3 size: 11 residues. CDR3 residues: CSVEMGREQFF.

The chain has TRBV5-1 and TRBJ1-1; the D gene TCRdb calls, TRBD1, cannot be checked with no DNA. Germline V gives CDR1 SGHRS, CDR2 YFSETQ. This CDR3 contains 15 residues. The CDR3 reads CASRGDIQTNTEAFF.